Following are 25 T cell receptor beta chains from one sample sequenced in a study of blood T cells in healthy people across ages (dated by TCRdb to the mid-2010s). The library was built by means of 5' RACE. Instrument used: Illumina HiSeq 2500. A second PCR of about 6 to 11 cycles was performed with a sample-barcoded 5' primer and a J-beta primer mix. TCRdb applied fastp at Q25 and MiXCR to the public reads, then kept only in-frame beta chains. Rows are combined by CDR3 protein, so each entry shows the most common genes and DNA. The sample data list fewer than 1,200,000 distinct CDR3 sequences, and about 23% of these were observed just once. The ten largest account for 0.65% to 0.75% of the sample. These records were also assigned to another study, of T cells of mothers and their children.

Sample: blood. The receptors here all came from a girl under 10 years old in good health.

This clonotype was counted a few times. The chain employs TRBV27 and TRBJ1-2; 11 nucleotides match TRBD1. V shed 3 bases and J 8 bases; nucleotides not matched to a gene: 8. The CDR3 extends over 15 amino acids. The germline V gene encodes CDR1 MNHEY and CDR2 SMNVEV (reference sequence). In DNA, the CDR3 is TGTGCCAGCAGTTTCCTCGGACAGGGGGCAGGAGGCTACACCTTC. This translates into CASSFLGQGAGGYTF.

This clonotype has just a few counts. The V and J genes are TRBV6-5 and TRBJ1-2; unclear D gene. Trimming removed 2 bases from V and 2 bases from J, with 6 bases in between. Germline assignment: CDR1 MNHEY and CDR2 SVGAGI. This CDR3 is 13 amino acids long. The CDR3 spells CASSYEVNYGYTF. The CDR3, as DNA: TGTGCCAGCAGTTACGAGGTGAACTATGGCTACACCTTC.

This clonotype has more than one count but fewer than ten. The chain has TRBV29-1 and TRBJ1-1; TRBD1 might be the D (5 bases). Germline values: CDR1 SQVTM, CDR2 ANQGSEA. Trimming cost V 4 bases and J 0 bases, with 9 bases left between them. The CDR3 has 13 residues. CDR3 in DNA: TGCAGCGTTGGAGGACACATGAACACTGAAGCTTTCTTT. It encodes CSVGGHMNTEAFF.

The rearrangement joins TRBV29-1 to TRBJ2-1; 10 positions match TRBD1. CDR3 size: 17 residues. Trimming took 6 bases from V and 8 from J; bases not matched to a gene: 19. CDR1 is SQVTM and CDR2 is ANQGSEA in the germline V gene. DNA for the CDR3: TGCAGCGTGGAGGGGATATTCGGGGGACAGGGGTTCGATGAGCAGTTCTTC. Translating it yields CSVEGIFGGQGFDEQFF.

This clonotype occurred a few times. The chain uses TRBV12-3 or TRBV12-4 and TRBJ2-5; either TRBD1 or TRBD2 may fit D (6 bases each). The CDR3 covers 15 residues. V lost 5 bases to trimming and J lost 4 bases, with 17 bases between them. The CDR3, as DNA: TGTGCCAGCAGTCCGGCCGTGGGGGGCGGAGAGACCCAGTACTTC. Its translation is CASSPAVGGGETQYF.

As regards this clonotype: This may arise from a read error, as a much more abundant clone is one base away. V is TRBV20-1 and J is TRBJ2-5; no clear D gene. CDR3 length: 11 residues. CDR1 DFQATT and CDR2 SNEGSKA come from the germline V gene (reference sequence). Trimming took off 2 bases at V and 3 bases at J, with 4 bases between the two ends. The CDR3 DNA sequence: TGCAGTGCTAGACAGGAAGAGACCCAGTACTTC. Translating gives CSARQEETQYF.

The rearrangement joins TRBV12-3 or TRBV12-4 to TRBJ2-1; tentative D call: TRBD2 (5 bases). V lost 3 bases, J lost 9 bases, and 9 bases lay in between. The CDR3 length is 12 residues. The CDR3 sequence is CASSLEAGEQFF. Here the CDR3 DNA reads TGTGCCAGCAGTTTGGAGGCGGGTGAGCAGTTCTTC.

The chain links TRBV20-1 to TRBJ2-3, with D maybe TRBD2 (5 bases). CDR1 and CDR2 (germline): DFQATT, SNEGSKA (reference sequence). With 6 bases removed from V and 5 bases from J, the gap between germline ends came to 9 bases. The CDR3 length is 11 residues. The CDR3 region is CSAEGIDTQYF. CDR3 sequence (DNA): TGCAGTGCAGAGGGCATAGATACGCAGTATTTT.

The rearrangement joins TRBV7-6 to TRBJ2-3; the match to TRBD2 covers 9 bases. Per the germline V gene, CDR1 is SGHVS and CDR2 is FNYEAQ. Trimming removed 4 bases from V and 5 bases from J; junction bases left unmatched: 4. This CDR3 is built from 14 residues. The CDR3, as DNA: TGTGCCAGCAGCTCGACTAGCGGCTTAGATACGCAGTATTTT. Encoded protein: CASSSTSGLDTQYF.

CDR3 amino acids: CASSLERTGFGKLFF. The CDR3 nucleotides are TGTGCCAGCAGCTTAGAAAGGACGGGGTTTGGTAAACTGTTTTTT. The chain carries TRBV11-2 and TRBJ1-4, with D unclear. CDR1 and CDR2 from the germline V gene are SGHAT and FQNNGV. The CDR3 length is 15 residues. V was trimmed by 0 bases and J by 11 bases, leaving 16 bases between them.

The chain carries TRBV25-1 and TRBJ2-5; D perhaps matches TRBD2 (6 bases). CDR1 and CDR2 (germline): MGHDK, SYGVNS. The CDR3 spans 13 residues. The ends were cut back, 5 bases at V and 5 bases at J, with 12 bases in the middle. The CDR3 DNA is TGTGCCAGCAGTTGGGCGGGATCGGAGACCCAGTACTTC. Its protein product is CASSWAGSETQYF.

V gene TRBV9 combines with J gene TRBJ1-2; no definite D call. The ends were cut back, 4 bases at V and 1 base at J, with 17 bases in the middle. The CDR3 consists of 16 residues. The germline CDR1 and CDR2 sequences are SGDLS and YYNGEE. CDR3 sequence: CASSPWEIRDNYGYTF. CDR3 nucleotide sequence: TGTGCCAGCAGCCCTTGGGAGATTAGGGATAACTATGGCTACACCTTC. Full variable domain (rest looked up from reference TRBV9 and TRBJ1-2): DSGVTQTPKHLITATGQRVTLRCSPRSGDLSVYWYQQSLDQGLQFLIQYYNGEERAKGNILERFSAQQFPDLHSELNLSSLELGDSALYFCASSPWEIRDNYGYTFGSGTRLTVV.

This clonotype was detected only a few times. The chain is built from TRBV29-1 and TRBJ1-2; D may be TRBD1 (6 bases). CDR3 size: 15 residues. The ends were cut back, 3 bases at V and 0 bases at J, with 14 bases in the middle. CDR1 and CDR2 from the germline V gene are SQVTM and ANQGSEA. The CDR3 sequence is CSVDERGKANYGYTF. The CDR3 DNA reads as TGCAGCGTTGATGAAAGGGGGAAAGCTAACTATGGCTACACCTTC.

This clonotype turned up a few times. V gene TRBV10-3 combines with J gene TRBJ2-1; D remains unclear. The germline V gene has CDR1 ENHRY and CDR2 SYGVKD. The CDR3 sequence is 11 residues long. Deletions cut 6 bases from V and 4 bases from J, with 4 bases between. CDR3 residues: CAIRDYNEQFF. DNA for the CDR3: TGTGCCATCAGAGATTACAATGAGCAGTTCTTC.

This clonotype has just a few counts. CDR3 loop: CSVPSGGPTDTQYF. CDR3 in DNA: TGCAGCGTTCCTAGCGGGGGGCCCACAGATACGCAGTATTTT. This rearrangement joins TRBV29-1 to TRBJ2-3; 11 positions match TRBD2. CDR3 length: 14 residues. Unmatched junction bases numbered 3, after V lost 5 bases and J lost 2 bases. Germline lookup yields CDR1 SQVTM and CDR2 ANQGSEA.

This clonotype was picked up many times. The chain employs TRBV4-3 and TRBJ2-6; TRBD1 matches 7 bases. The CDR3 has 20 amino acids. V gave up 0 bases and J gave up 0 bases; unmatched junction bases: 11. Germline V CDR1 and CDR2: LGHNA, YSLEER. CDR3 in DNA: TGCGCCAGCAGCCAAGACTCTGCGGCAGGGGGTAGCTCTGGGGCCAACGTCCTGACTTTC. It yields the protein CASSQDSAAGGSSGANVLTF.

This clonotype appeared a few times. The chain joins TRBV12-5 to TRBJ2-5; D gene uncertain. This CDR3 contains 12 residues. Germline CDR1 and CDR2: LGHNT and FRNRAP. Trimming shortened V by 0 bases and J by 5 bases, and 4 bases separated the two germline ends. The DNA of the CDR3 is TGTGCTAGTGGTTTGGTATGGGAGACCCAGTACTTC. It translates to CASGLVWETQYF.

This clonotype showed up many times. The chain couples TRBV6-5 to TRBJ1-1; D is unresolved. V was clipped by 2 bases and J by 0 bases, with 4 bases between them. Germline V lookup: CDR1 MNHEY, CDR2 SVGAGI. The CDR3 is 13 amino acids. The CDR3: CASSYSLNTEAFF. The CDR3 nucleotides are TGTGCCAGCAGTTACAGCCTGAACACTGAAGCTTTCTTT.

The chain employs TRBV5-1 and TRBJ2-7, with 10 bases identical to TRBD2. Germline CDR1 reads SGHRS; CDR2 reads YFSETQ. This CDR3 has 15 amino acids. After removal of 4 bases from V and 0 bases from J, the junction contained 4 bases not matched to a gene. CDR3 nucleotide sequence: TGCGCCAGCAGCACAGGACTAGCGGACTCCTACGAGCAGTACTTC. Residues: CASSTGLADSYEQYF.

This clonotype was seen only a few times. The genes are TRBV20-1 and TRBJ2-7; 10 positions agree with TRBD1. The CDR3 is made up of 14 amino acids. Germline V lookup: CDR1 DFQATT, CDR2 SNEGSKA (reference sequence). Trimming at V came to 5 bases and at J to 7 bases, leaving 11 bases not matched to a gene. The CDR3 protein is CSADDRGLVLEQYF. The CDR3 coding sequence is TGCAGTGCTGACGACAGGGGGCTGGTCCTGGAGCAGTACTTC.

The chain employs TRBV6-2 or TRBV6-3 and TRBJ2-5; either TRBD1 or TRBD2 may fit D (5 bases each). Trimming pared 0 bases from V and 7 bases from J, leaving 12 bases between. CDR3 length: 14 amino acids. Germline V gene sequence: CDR1 MNHEY, CDR2 SVGEGT. The CDR3: CASSYSGTFGTQYF. The CDR3 bases are TGTGCCAGCAGTTACTCCGGGACCTTCGGGACCCAGTACTTC.

This chain joins TRBV11-2 and TRBJ2-1; D gene unclear. There are 19 residues in the CDR3. V lost 2 bases and J lost 8, with 28 bases in between. In germline, CDR1 is SGHAT, CDR2 FQNNGV. CDR3 amino acids: CASSLIGIPQRRGKDEQFF. CDR3 DNA sequence: TGTGCCAGCAGCTTAATTGGAATCCCTCAGCGCCGCGGTAAGGATGAGCAGTTCTTC. The full variable domain, rest sourced from reference TRBV11-2 and TRBJ2-1, is EAGVAQSPRYKIIEKRQSVAFWCNPISGHATLYWYQQILGQGPKLLIQFQNNGVVDDSQLPKDRFSAERLKGVDSTLKIQPAKLEDSAVYLCASSLIGIPQRRGKDEQFFGPGTRLTVL.

As for this clonotype: A much larger clone is a single base away; this may be a read error. J is TRBJ2-2 and V is TRBV9, with D perhaps TRBD1 (5 bases). The CDR3 covers 13 residues. Germline V lookup: CDR1 SGDLS, CDR2 YYNGEE. Trimming took 0 bases from V and 5 from J, leaving 5 bases between them. CDR3 DNA sequence: TGTGCCAGCAGCGTAGCAGGGACCGGGGAGCTGTTTTTT. Protein product: CASSVAGTGELFF.

This chain links TRBV29-1 with TRBJ2-5, with 7 bases lining up with TRBD1. Trimming at V came to 8 bases and at J to 1 base, leaving 4 bases not matched to a gene. Germline values: CDR1 SQVTM, CDR2 ANQGSEA. CDR3 length: 12 residues. CDR3 nucleotide sequence: TGCAGCATGACAGGGCTCCAAGAGACCCAGTACTTC. It yields the protein CSMTGLQETQYF. The whole variable domain, filled in from reference TRBV29-1 and TRBJ2-5, reads SAVISQKPSRDICQRGTSLTIQCQVDSQVTMMFWYRQQPGQSLTLIATANQGSEATYESGFVIDKFPISRPNLTFSTLTVSNMSPEDSSIYLCSMTGLQETQYFGPGTRLLVL.

The CDR3 is CASSLSLLAGGSTDTQYF. CDR3 DNA sequence: TGTGCCAGCAGCTTATCCCTACTAGCGGGGGGTAGCACAGATACGCAGTATTTT. This chain connects TRBV7-8 to TRBJ2-3; TRBD2 aligns across 12 bases. The CDR3 contains 18 residues. In germline, CDR1 is SGHVS, CDR2 FQNEAQ. The ends lost 2 bases at V and 0 bases at J; junction bases unmatched: 6.